The rows below give T cell receptor beta chains drawn from one sample of a study of blood T cell repertoires in COVID-19. This table comes from immunoSEQ multiplex PCR, and its TCRdb copy is limited to in-frame clones, with some not included. The repertoire consists of about 200,000 clones, with more than 75% occurring once and the leading ten covering about 12%. Sequencing was carried out using peripheral blood. The receptors here all came from a woman between 35 and 50 years old with acute or convalescent COVID-19. Both conserved end residues are part of each CDR3. The D gene is left open where the match is weak. For some rows the clone size is stated as once, few or many, or as a class when expanded; others skip it.

j_call d_call clone_size v_call cdr3_nt cdr3_aa
TRBJ1-3 . . TRBV19 TGTGCCAGTAGTATTTCGGGGTCTGGAAACACCATATATTTT CASSISGSGNTIYF
TRBJ2-7 TRBD2 . TRBV10-3 TGTGCCATCAGTGACCCGGGAGGGGCCTACGAGCAGTACTTC CAISDPGGAYEQYF
TRBJ2-7 TRBD2 . TRBV5-6 TGTGCCAGCAGCATGAGGGGACTAGGGACTGGCGAGCAGTACTTC CASSMRGLGTGEQYF
TRBJ2-3 TRBD2 few TRBV5-8 TGTGCCAGCAGTTCCGGACTAGCGGGCCGCTTTAGCACAGATACGCAGTATTTT CASSSGLAGRFSTDTQYF
TRBJ1-1 . . TRBV4-2 TGTGCCAGCAGCCAAGTAATCGGGGTTGAAGCTTTCTTT CASSQVIGVEAFF
TRBJ1-1 . . TRBV5-1 TGCGCCACCAGGCTGAACGGGAACACTGAAGCTTTCTTT CATRLNGNTEAFF
TRBJ2-3 . . TRBV6-4 TGTGCCAGCAGTGCGTCTATGGCAGATACGCAGTATTTT CASSASMADTQYF
TRBJ2-5 TRBD2 . TRBV7-6 TGTGCCAGCAGTCCACTAGCGGGGTCACAAGAGACCCAGTACTTC CASSPLAGSQETQYF
TRBJ2-2 TRBD1 few TRBV6-4 TGTGCCAGCAGTGCCGGGACAGGGGGCGCCGGGGAGCTGTTTTTT CASSAGTGGAGELFF
TRBJ1-4 . . TRBV30 TGTGCCTGGAGTGTCGGAGTGGGAACTAATGAAAAACTGTTTTTT CAWSVGVGTNEKLFF
TRBJ2-7 TRBD2 . TRBV18 TGTGCCAGCTCACTCAATCCGGGACTAGCGTCTTACGAGCAGTACTTC CASSLNPGLASYEQYF
TRBJ1-2 . . TRBV6-6 TGTGCCAGCAGTTACGCCGGGAATTCGGATGGCTACACCTTC CASSYAGNSDGYTF
TRBJ1-2 . . TRBV6-5 TGTGCCAGCGCGGACAGCTCTAACTATGGCTACACCTTC CASADSSNYGYTF
TRBJ1-1 . . TRBV18 TGTGCCAGCTCACCACAGACAGGACAGAACACTGAAGCTTTCTTT CASSPQTGQNTEAFF
TRBJ2-2 . . TRBV7-6 TGTGCCAGCGGAAGGGGCGGGGCGAACACCGGGGAGCTGTTTTTT CASGRGGANTGELFF
TRBJ1-6 TRBD1 . TRBV4-1 TGCGCCAGCAGCCAAGCAGGACAGGCTGGGGATTCACCCCTCCACTTT CASSQAGQAGDSPLHF
TRBJ2-5 TRBD1 . TRBV12-3/TRBV12-4 TGTGCCAGCAGTCGGACAGGGGAAGAGACCCAGTACTTC CASSRTGEETQYF
TRBJ1-6 . . TRBV19 TGTGCCAGTAGTATAGACCTTTCACCCCTCCACTTT CASSIDLSPLHF
TRBJ2-2 . . TRBV30 TGTGCCTGGAGTGTTGAGGAGACCGGGGAGCTGTTTTTT CAWSVEETGELFF
TRBJ2-1 . once TRBV6-5 TGTGCCAGCAGTTACACCGGGGATGAGCAGTTCTTC CASSYTGDEQFF
TRBJ2-6 . . TRBV10-3 TGTGCCATCAGTGAGAGGGAGACTGGGGCCAACGTCCTGACTTTC CAISERETGANVLTF
TRBJ1-2 . . TRBV5-6 TGTGCCAGCAGCTTGATTGTTACGGGGGGCTATGGCTACACCTTC CASSLIVTGGYGYTF
TRBJ1-1 TRBD1 . TRBV5-1 TGCGCCAGCAGCCCGGACAGGGTTTCTCAAGCTTTCTTT CASSPDRVSQAFF
TRBJ2-1 TRBD1 once TRBV5-6 TGTGCCAGCAGCTTGAACCGGGGACAGGGGGCGGGTGAGCAGTTCTTC CASSLNRGQGAGEQFF
TRBJ1-2 TRBD1 few TRBV2 TGTGCCAGCAGTAGGGACAGGACTAACTATGGCTACACCTTC CASSRDRTNYGYTF